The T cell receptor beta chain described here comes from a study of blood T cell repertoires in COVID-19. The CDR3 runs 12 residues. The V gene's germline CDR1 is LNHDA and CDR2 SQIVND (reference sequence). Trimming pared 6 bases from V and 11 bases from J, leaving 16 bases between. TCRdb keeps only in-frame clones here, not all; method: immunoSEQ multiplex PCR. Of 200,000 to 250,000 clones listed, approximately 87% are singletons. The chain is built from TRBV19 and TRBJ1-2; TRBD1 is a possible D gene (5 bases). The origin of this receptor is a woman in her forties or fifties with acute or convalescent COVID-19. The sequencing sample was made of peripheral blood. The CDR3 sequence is CASRGPAGRYTF. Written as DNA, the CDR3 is TGTGCCAGTAGGGGACCCGCGGGGCGTTACACCTTC.